This is a list of T cell receptor beta chains from one sample in a study of T cells after yellow fever vaccination. TCRdb itself ran the 5' RACE reads through MiXCR, one entry per CDR3 protein. The table lists about 140,000 distinct CDR3 sequences, under 8% of them singletons. The sample consisted of CD4+ T cells sorted from PBMCs, taken 10 days after the yellow fever booster vaccination. The receptors were gathered from a man aged 30 to 45 who received the YFV17D yellow fever vaccine. Each CDR3 is given with its conserved first and last residue. D genes are given only for firm matches. Clone size is shown for a subset of rows, as once, few, many or a class of expanded clone.

>TRBV2|TRBJ2-5|TRBD1|many
CASSRPQQGETQYF
TGTGCCAGCAGTCGACCCCAACAGGGGGAGACCCAGTACTTC
>TRBV6-2/TRBV6-3|TRBJ1-3|.|few
CASSYGSTGNTIYF
TGTGCCAGCAGTTACGGCAGCACTGGAAACACCATATATTTT
>TRBV3-1|TRBJ2-7|.|many
CASSQVMNGLVEQYF
TGTGCCAGCAGCCAAGTTATGAACGGCCTTGTCGAGCAGTACTTC
>TRBV20-1|TRBJ2-2|.|few
CSAYSSWGSNTGELFF
TGCAGTGCTTATTCCAGCTGGGGGTCGAACACCGGGGAGCTGTTTTTT
>TRBV4-2|TRBJ2-5|.|.
CASSQGQEETQYF
TGTGCCAGCAGCCAAGGACAGGAGGAGACCCAGTACTTC
>TRBV12-3/TRBV12-4|TRBJ2-1|.|many
CASSFRQSSYNEQFF
TGTGCCAGCAGTTTTAGACAAAGCTCCTACAATGAGCAGTTCTTC
>TRBV5-4|TRBJ2-2|.|.
CASSGELNTGEPFF
TGTGCCAGCAGCGGGGAACTGAACACCGGGGAGCCGTTTTTT
>TRBV20-1|TRBJ2-7|.|many
CSARAPTSVGQSSYEQYF
TGCAGTGCTAGAGCCCCAACATCGGTCGGGCAGAGCTCCTACGAGCAGTACTTC
>TRBV30|TRBJ1-1|TRBD1|.
CAWSGQYTEAFF
TGTGCCTGGTCGGGACAGTACACTGAAGCTTTCTTT
>TRBV5-5|TRBJ2-2|.|many
CASSGGTENTGELFF
TGTGCCAGCAGCGGAGGGACAGAGAACACCGGGGAGCTGTTTTTT
>TRBV3-1|TRBJ2-1|TRBD2|.
CASSLGTKDKFF
TGTGCCAGCAGCCTAGGGACTAAAGATAAGTTCTTC
>TRBV29-1|TRBJ2-6|.|many
CSVYGDSGANVLTF
TGCAGCGTTTACGGGGACTCTGGGGCCAACGTCCTGACTTTC
>TRBV29-1|TRBJ2-5|.|many
CSVVPGAETQYF
TGCAGCGTTGTCCCGGGAGCAGAGACCCAGTACTTC
>TRBV5-1|TRBJ1-2|.|many
CASSLAPAGGYTF
TGCGCCAGCAGCTTGGCCCCAGCGGGAGGCTACACCTTC
>TRBV6-5|TRBJ1-1|.|many
CASPYQDSTNTEAFF
TGTGCCAGCCCTTACCAAGACAGTACGAACACTGAAGCTTTCTTT
>TRBV5-6|TRBJ2-7|.|many
CASSLGGRDEQYF
TGTGCCAGCAGCTTGGGGGGTCGCGACGAGCAGTACTTC
>TRBV5-5|TRBJ1-2|.|many
CASSLLLFNYGYTF
TGTGCCAGCAGCTTGCTCCTGTTTAACTATGGCTACACCTTC
>TRBV27|TRBJ2-7|.|many
CASSHQRGTTFYEQYF
TGTGCCAGCAGTCACCAACGCGGGACGACATTTTACGAGCAGTACTTC
>TRBV6-1|TRBJ2-5|TRBD1|many
CASRRGGYVETQYF
TGTGCCAGCCGGCGAGGGGGCTACGTGGAGACCCAGTACTTC
>TRBV3-1|TRBJ2-4|.|many
CASSQREWGNIQYF
TGTGCCAGCAGCCAAAGGGAGTGGGGTAACATTCAGTACTTC
>TRBV30|TRBJ2-3|.|many
CAWSVSSKVAARPTDTQYF
TGTGCCTGGAGTGTATCTTCCAAAGTGGCGGCCCGACCCACAGATACGCAGTATTTT
>TRBV12-3/TRBV12-4|TRBJ1-1|TRBD1|many
CATRADRGTEAFF
TGTGCCACCAGAGCGGACAGGGGCACTGAAGCTTTCTTT
>TRBV14|TRBJ2-4|TRBD2|few
CASSQGGLAGEGIQYF
TGTGCCAGCAGCCAAGGGGGCTTAGCGGGAGAAGGCATTCAGTACTTC
>TRBV7-2|TRBJ2-2|.|many
CASRARWNTGELFF
TGTGCCAGCAGAGCGAGGTGGAACACCGGGGAGCTGTTTTTT
>TRBV15|TRBJ2-2|TRBD2|many
CATSRASGRAGELFF
TGTGCCACCAGCAGAGCTAGCGGGAGGGCCGGGGAGCTGTTTTTT
>TRBV20-1|TRBJ1-2|.|many
CSARENARVMEGYTF
TGCAGTGCTAGAGAAAATGCCCGCGTGATGGAAGGCTACACCTTC
>TRBV27|TRBJ2-5|.|many
CASSLSNFRLHF
TGTGCCAGCAGTTTATCGAACTTTCGGCTGCACTTC
>TRBV7-6|TRBJ2-7|TRBD2|many
CASSLKASGGEQYF
TGTGCCAGCAGCTTAAAGGCTAGCGGCGGCGAGCAGTACTTC
>TRBV12-3/TRBV12-4|TRBJ2-2|.|few
CASSPRNTGELFF
TGTGCCAGCAGTCCGAGGAACACCGGGGAGCTGTTTTTT
>TRBV12-3/TRBV12-4|TRBJ2-1|TRBD1|many
CASSLGSGGTYNEQFF
TGTGCCAGCAGTTTAGGTTCAGGGGGAACATACAATGAGCAGTTCTTC
>TRBV19|TRBJ2-2|.|many
CASRNREKGAGELFF
TGTGCCAGTAGGAACAGGGAGAAAGGCGCCGGGGAGCTGTTTTTT
>TRBV15|TRBJ2-7|TRBD1|.
CATSRGQGLNEQYF
TGTGCCACCAGCAGAGGACAGGGTTTGAACGAGCAGTACTTC
>TRBV11-1|TRBJ2-4|.|many
CASSLDSYRNLAKNIQYF
TGTGCCAGCAGCTTAGACTCCTACAGAAACCTAGCCAAAAACATTCAGTACTTC
>TRBV5-6|TRBJ2-1|.|many
CASSPLVSPYNEQFF
TGTGCCAGCAGCCCCTTAGTAAGCCCCTACAATGAGCAGTTCTTC
>TRBV11-2|TRBJ2-2|.|once
CASSLGEAGELFF
TGTGCCAGCAGCTTAGGTGAAGCCGGGGAGCTGTTTTTT
>TRBV12-3/TRBV12-4|TRBJ2-7|.|many
CASSFSAFGQRKGEQYF
TGTGCCAGCAGTTTTTCCGCGTTTGGCCAGCGGAAGGGCGAGCAGTACTTC
>TRBV12-3/TRBV12-4|TRBJ1-3|.|.
CASSSFSPGNTIYF
TGTGCCAGCAGTTCCTTCAGCCCTGGAAACACCATATATTTT
>TRBV12-3/TRBV12-4|TRBJ2-2|.|many
CASSLKAANTGELFF
TGTGCCAGCAGTTTGAAAGCTGCGAACACCGGGGAGCTGTTTTTT
>TRBV5-6|TRBJ1-4|.|few
CASSSRVNEKLFF
TGTGCCAGCAGCTCCCGAGTTAATGAAAAACTGTTTTTT
>TRBV19|TRBJ1-1|.|many
CASSTGLNTEAFF
TGTGCCAGTAGTACAGGGTTGAACACTGAAGCTTTCTTT
>TRBV6-2/TRBV6-3|TRBJ2-2|TRBD2|many
CASSGTTRFGELFF
TGTGCCAGCAGTGGGACTACCAGGTTCGGGGAGCTGTTTTTT
>TRBV14|TRBJ2-1|TRBD2|many
CASSQNLADNEQFF
TGTGCCAGCAGCCAAAATCTAGCGGACAATGAGCAGTTCTTC
>TRBV18|TRBJ1-4|.|many
CASSRGTREKLFF
TGTGCCAGCTCAAGGGGAACGAGAGAAAAACTGTTTTTT
>TRBV6-5|TRBJ2-5|.|many
CASSYSNPAETQYF
TGTGCCAGCAGTTACTCGAACCCGGCAGAGACCCAGTACTTC
>TRBV20-1|TRBJ2-5|.|many
CSARDWTGVETQYF
TGCAGTGCTAGAGATTGGACGGGGGTGGAGACCCAGTACTTC
>TRBV5-4|TRBJ2-5|.|.
CASSLEAGLKETQYF
TGTGCCAGCAGCTTGGAGGCGGGGTTAAAGGAGACCCAGTACTTC
>TRBV7-8|TRBJ2-7|TRBD1|many
CASSLDRGSPYEQYF
TGTGCCAGCAGCTTAGACAGGGGTTCCCCTTACGAGCAGTACTTC
>TRBV7-3|TRBJ2-1|.|many
CASSLSLQQEQFF
TGTGCCAGCAGCTTAAGCTTGCAGCAAGAGCAGTTCTTC
>TRBV27|TRBJ2-1|.|many
CASSPPSGFTRLPYNEQFF
TGTGCCAGCAGTCCACCCTCAGGATTTACGAGACTACCCTACAATGAGCAGTTCTTC
>TRBV7-2|TRBJ2-2|TRBD2|many
CASSPTRTSVFTGELFF
TGTGCCAGCAGCCCAACTCGGACTAGCGTCTTTACCGGGGAGCTGTTTTTT
>TRBV5-1|TRBJ2-3|TRBD2|many
CASSWLGLAGGPDTQYF
TGCGCCAGCAGCTGGCTAGGACTAGCGGGAGGGCCAGATACGCAGTATTTT
>TRBV5-4|TRBJ2-5|.|many
CASSLEAASRQETQYF
TGTGCCAGCAGCTTGGAGGCCGCTTCACGCCAAGAGACCCAGTACTTC
>TRBV7-2|TRBJ2-2|TRBD2|many
CASSLVTGAGSGELFF
TGTGCCAGCAGCTTAGTAACGGGAGCGGGGTCCGGGGAGCTGTTTTTT
>TRBV4-2|TRBJ1-6|TRBD1|many
CASSQGVGRQGNSPLHF
TGTGCCAGCAGCCAAGGGGTGGGGAGACAGGGGAATTCACCCCTCCACTTT
>TRBV4-3|TRBJ1-1|.|many
CASSQDIVGSQAFF
TGCGCCAGCAGCCAAGATATTGTGGGCTCCCAAGCTTTCTTT
>TRBV10-3|TRBJ1-5|.|many
CAIRGEASNQPQHF
TGTGCCATCAGAGGAGAGGCCAGCAATCAGCCCCAGCATTTT
>TRBV20-1|TRBJ1-2|.|many
CSAWRKGYTF
TGCAGTGCCTGGAGAAAGGGCTACACCTTC
>TRBV12-3/TRBV12-4|TRBJ2-1|.|many
CASLAGGVFYNEQFF
TGTGCCAGCCTGGCCGGTGGGGTTTTCTACAATGAGCAGTTCTTC
>TRBV7-8|TRBJ2-5|TRBD2|many
CASSPGLAGETQYF
TGTGCCAGCAGCCCTGGACTAGCGGGAGAGACCCAGTACTTC
>TRBV5-1|TRBJ1-4|TRBD1|many
CASSSGTGEKLFF
TGCGCCAGCAGCTCGGGGACAGGGGAAAAACTGTTTTTT